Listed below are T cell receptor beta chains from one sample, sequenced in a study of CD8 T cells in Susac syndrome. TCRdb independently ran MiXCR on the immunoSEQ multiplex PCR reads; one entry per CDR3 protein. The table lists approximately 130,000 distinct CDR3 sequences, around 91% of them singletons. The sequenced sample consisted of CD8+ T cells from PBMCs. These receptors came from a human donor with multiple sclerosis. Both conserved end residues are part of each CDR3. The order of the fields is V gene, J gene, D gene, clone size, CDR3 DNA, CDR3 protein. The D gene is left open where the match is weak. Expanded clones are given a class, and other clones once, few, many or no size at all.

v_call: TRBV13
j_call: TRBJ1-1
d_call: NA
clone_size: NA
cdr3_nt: TGTGCCAGCAGCACGGGACACCTTAACACTGAAGCTTTCTTT
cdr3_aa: CASSTGHLNTEAFF

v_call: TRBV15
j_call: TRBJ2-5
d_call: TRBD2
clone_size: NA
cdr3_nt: TGTGCCACCAGCAGTTTTAGCGGGAGCGGGGAGACCCAGTACTTC
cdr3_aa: CATSSFSGSGETQYF

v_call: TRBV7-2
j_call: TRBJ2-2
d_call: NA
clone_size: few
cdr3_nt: TGTGCCAGCAGCTTCCACTCCACCGGGGAGCTGTTTTTT
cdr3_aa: CASSFHSTGELFF

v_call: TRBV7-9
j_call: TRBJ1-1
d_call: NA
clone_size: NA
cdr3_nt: TGTGCCAGCAGCGGTCGGACAGTGAACACTGAAGCTTTCTTT
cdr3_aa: CASSGRTVNTEAFF

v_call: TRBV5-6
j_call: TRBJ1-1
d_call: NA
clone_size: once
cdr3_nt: TGTGCCAGCAGACCTGGTCCGTTCTTAGGCACTGAAGCTTTCTTT
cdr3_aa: CASRPGPFLGTEAFF

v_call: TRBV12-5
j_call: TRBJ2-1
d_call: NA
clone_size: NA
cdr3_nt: TGTGCTAGTCGTCCCAGCTCCTACAATGAGCAGTTCTTC
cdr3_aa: CASRPSSYNEQFF

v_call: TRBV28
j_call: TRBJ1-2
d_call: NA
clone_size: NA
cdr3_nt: TGTGCCAGCAGCTCCCCCCGCGTTAACTATGGCTACACCTTC
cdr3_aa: CASSSPRVNYGYTF

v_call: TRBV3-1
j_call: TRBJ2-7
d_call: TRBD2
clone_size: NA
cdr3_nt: TGTGCCAGCAGCCCACTAGCGGGAGAAAAACTGGGCGAGCAGTACTTC
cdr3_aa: CASSPLAGEKLGEQYF

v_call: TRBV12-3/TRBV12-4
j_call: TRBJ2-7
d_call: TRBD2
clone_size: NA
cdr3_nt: TGTGCCAGCAGTTTAGAACTAGCGGGAGCCGGATACGAGCAGTACTTC
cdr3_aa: CASSLELAGAGYEQYF

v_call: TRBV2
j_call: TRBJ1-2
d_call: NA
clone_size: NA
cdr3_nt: TGTGCCAGCAGTGAAGCGTCTGGGGCTAACTATGGCTACACCTTC
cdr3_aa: CASSEASGANYGYTF

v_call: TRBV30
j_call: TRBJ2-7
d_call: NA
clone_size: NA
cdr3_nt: TGTGCCTGGGGGACGGGCTACGAGCAGTACTTC
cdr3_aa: CAWGTGYEQYF

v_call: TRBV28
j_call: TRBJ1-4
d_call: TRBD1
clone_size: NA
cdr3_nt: TGTGCCAGCAGTTTAAGGGACAGGGGTGGAGAAAAACTGTTTTTT
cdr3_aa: CASSLRDRGGEKLFF

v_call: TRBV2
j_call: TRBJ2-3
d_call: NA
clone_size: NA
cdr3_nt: TGTGCCAGCAGCACAGGGATAGGGACAGATACGCAGTATTTT
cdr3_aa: CASSTGIGTDTQYF

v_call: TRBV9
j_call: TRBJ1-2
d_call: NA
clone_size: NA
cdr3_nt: TGTGCCAGCAGCGAGAAGAGCTATGGCTACACCTTC
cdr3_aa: CASSEKSYGYTF

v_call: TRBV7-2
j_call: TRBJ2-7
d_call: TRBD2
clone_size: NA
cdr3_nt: TGTGCCAGCAGCCAGGGACTAGCGGGAGGGCCCTACGAGCAGTACTTC
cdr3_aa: CASSQGLAGGPYEQYF

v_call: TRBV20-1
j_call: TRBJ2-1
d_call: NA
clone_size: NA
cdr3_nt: TGCAGTGCTAGTCTAAGTGGGCGACGCTCCTACAATGAGCAGTTCTTC
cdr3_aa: CSASLSGRRSYNEQFF

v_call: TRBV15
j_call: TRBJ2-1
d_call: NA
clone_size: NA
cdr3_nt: TGTGCCACCAGCAGAGATATCGGTTCCCAAAGGGGCAATGAGCAGTTCTTC
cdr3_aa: CATSRDIGSQRGNEQFF

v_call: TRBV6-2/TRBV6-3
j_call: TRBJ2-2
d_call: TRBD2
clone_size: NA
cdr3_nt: TGTGCCAGCAGTTACGCCCCAGCGGGAGCTCCCGGGGAGCTGTTTTTT
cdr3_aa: CASSYAPAGAPGELFF

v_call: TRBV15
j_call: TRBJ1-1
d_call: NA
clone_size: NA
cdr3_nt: TGTGCCACCAGCAGGCCCCCGCCGGGGCCAGAAGCTTTCTTT
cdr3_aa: CATSRPPPGPEAFF

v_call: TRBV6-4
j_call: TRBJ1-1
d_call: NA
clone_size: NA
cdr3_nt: TGTGCCAGCACCCCCGGTGCCTATGGGGGGAACACTGAAGTTTTCTTT
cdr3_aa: CASTPGAYGGNTEVFF

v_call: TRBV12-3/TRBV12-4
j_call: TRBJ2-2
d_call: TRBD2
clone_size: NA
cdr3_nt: TGTGCCAGCAGTTCTCCAAGACTAGCGGAGGGAGCCGGGGAGCTGTTTTTT
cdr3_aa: CASSSPRLAEGAGELFF

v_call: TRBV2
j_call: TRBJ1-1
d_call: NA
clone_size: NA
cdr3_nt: TGTGCCAGCACCTCTCAGGGAACTGAAGCTTTCTTT
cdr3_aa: CASTSQGTEAFF

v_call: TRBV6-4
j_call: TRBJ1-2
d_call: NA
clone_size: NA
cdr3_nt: TGTGCCAGCAGTACCTACCACGGACTTAACTATGGCTACACCTTC
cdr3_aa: CASSTYHGLNYGYTF

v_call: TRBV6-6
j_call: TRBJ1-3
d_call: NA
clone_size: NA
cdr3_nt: TGTGCCAGCAGTTATTACCAGAGTGTCTCTGGAAACACCATATATTTT
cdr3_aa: CASSYYQSVSGNTIYF

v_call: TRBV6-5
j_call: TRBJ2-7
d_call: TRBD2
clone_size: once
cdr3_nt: TGTGCCAGCAGTCCTTACAGCGGGAGTTACGAGCAGTACTTC
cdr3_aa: CASSPYSGSYEQYF